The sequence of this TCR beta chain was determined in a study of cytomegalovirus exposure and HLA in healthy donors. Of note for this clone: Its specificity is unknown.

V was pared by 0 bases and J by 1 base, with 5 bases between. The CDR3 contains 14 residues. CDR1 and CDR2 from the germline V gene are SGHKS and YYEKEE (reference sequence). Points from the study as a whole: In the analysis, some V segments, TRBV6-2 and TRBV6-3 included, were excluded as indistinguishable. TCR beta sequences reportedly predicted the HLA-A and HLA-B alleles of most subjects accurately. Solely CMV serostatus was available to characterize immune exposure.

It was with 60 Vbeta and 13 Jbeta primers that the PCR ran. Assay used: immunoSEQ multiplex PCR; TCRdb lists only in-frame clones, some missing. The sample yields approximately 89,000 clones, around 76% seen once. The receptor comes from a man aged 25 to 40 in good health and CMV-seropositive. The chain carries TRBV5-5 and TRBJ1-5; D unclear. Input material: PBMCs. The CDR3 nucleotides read TGTGCCAGCAGCTTGGGACTGAGCAATCAGCCCCAGCATTTT. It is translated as CASSLGLSNQPQHF.